The 3 T cell receptor beta chains below were found in one sample sequenced in a study of T cell responses to AZD1222 COVID-19 vaccine. The table came from immunoSEQ multiplex PCR; TCRdb's copy has only in-frame clones and leaves some out. The sample shows approximately 170,000 clones, 88% of them seen only once. The sample in question was peripheral blood, obtained 28 days after the second AZD1222 dose. The origin of the receptors is an adult who received the AZD1222 COVID-19 vaccine.

The CDR3 region is CASSLGASGSYNEQFF. The CDR3 DNA reads TGTGCCAGCAGCTTAGGGGCTAGCGGCTCCTACAATGAGCAGTTCTTC. The V call is TRBV7-2, the J call TRBJ2-1; 7 nucleotides align to TRBD2. The CDR3 is made up of 16 amino acids. Germline CDR1 SGHTA, CDR2 FQGNSA. Losses at the gene ends were 1 base for V and 0 bases for J; bases not matched to a gene: 3.

About this clone: The sample holds other DNA sequences that translate to the same CDR3. The rearrangement links TRBV9 to TRBJ2-3; D is ambiguous. The CDR3 runs 12 residues. Germline CDR1 and CDR2: SGDLS and YYNGEE. The germline V and J ends were trimmed by 0 bases and 3 bases, with 2 bases remaining between them. The CDR3 DNA is TGTGCCAGCAGCGTAGTAACAGATACGCAGTATTTT. As protein: CASSVVTDTQYF.

CDR3 coding DNA: TGTGCCTGGAGTGGGACAGGGGGCTATAGGTACTTC. This gives the protein CAWSGTGGYRYF. The gene calls are TRBV30 and TRBJ2-7, with TRBD1 matching 11 bases. Trimming cost V 1 base and J 12 bases; bases outside gene matches: 5. The CDR3 loop spans 12 amino acids. From germline, CDR1 is GTSNPN and CDR2 SVGIG (reference sequence).